The 21 T cell receptor beta chains listed next were all sequenced from one sample in a study of CD8+CD57+ T cells in acquired aplastic anemia. Researchers used genomic DNA as the template to profile TCR beta VDJ and CDR3. MiXCR, run by TCRdb on the reads, gives a single entry per CDR3 protein. The data contain approximately 190,000 distinct CDR3 sequences, nearly 50% of them singletons. For sequencing, patients were chosen who had shown expansion of CD8+CD57+ cells by flow cytometry. The sample taken for sequencing was sorted CD4+, CD8+, or CD8+CD57+ T cells (not recorded which) from PBMCs. The receptors here all came from a human donor with aplastic anemia.

This clonotype was picked up many times. The chain links TRBV11-3 to TRBJ2-7; 12 bases are shared with TRBD2. The CDR3 totals 15 residues. Germline V gene lookup returns CDR1 SGHNT and CDR2 YENEEA. The trim removed 7 bases at V and 2 bases at J, leaving 6 bases unmatched. DNA for the CDR3: TGTGCCAGCACCTTCCTAGCGGGAGGGGCCTACGAGCAGTACTTC. Protein sequence: CASTFLAGGAYEQYF.

This clonotype was seen repeatedly, ten times or more. This clone may be a read error of a much larger clone one base away. The V call is TRBV7-3, the J call TRBJ2-2, with TRBD1 matching over 7 bases. Germline V gives CDR1 SGHTA, CDR2 FQGTGA. Trimming removed 5 bases from V and 4 bases from J; junction bases left unmatched: 1. The CDR3 has 13 residues. CDR3 sequence (DNA): TGTGCCAGCAGCCCAGGGGGCACCGGGGAGCTGTTTTTT. It is translated as CASSPGGTGELFF.

The table lists this clonotype with many counts. The genes are TRBV15 and TRBJ2-5; TRBD2 agrees at 7 bases. V shed 0 bases and J 3 bases; nucleotides not matched to a gene: 4. The CDR3 totals 15 residues. CDR1 LNHNV and CDR2 YYDKDF come from the germline V gene (reference sequence). The CDR3 loop reads CATSRDSSGEETQYF. CDR3 bases: TGTGCCACCAGCAGAGATTCTAGCGGTGAAGAGACCCAGTACTTC.

This clonotype has more than one count but fewer than ten. CDR3 in DNA: TGTGCCATCAGTAGCGGGGGGGCCTACGAGCAGTACTTC. This encodes CAISSGGAYEQYF. The V and J genes are TRBV10-3 and TRBJ2-7, with 10 bases fitting TRBD2. From germline, CDR1 is ENHRY and CDR2 SYGVKD. Trimming took 5 bases from V and 2 from J; bases not matched to a gene: 0. This CDR3 region has 13 residues.

There are a few counts of this clonotype. This chain connects TRBV24-1 to TRBJ2-3; 8 nucleotides match TRBD1. Germline loops: CDR1 KGHDR, CDR2 SFDVKD. The length of the CDR3 is 15 residues. The V gene end was trimmed by 4 bases and the J gene end by 3 bases; junction bases not matched to a gene: 5. Here the CDR3 reads CATSDPGQATDTQYF. Written as DNA, the CDR3 is TGTGCCACCAGTGACCCGGGACAGGCGACAGATACGCAGTATTTT.

This clonotype was counted at least ten times. This chain connects TRBV20-1 to TRBJ1-1; a possible D gene is TRBD1 (5 bases). The CDR3 spans 13 residues. V was shortened by 0 bases and J by 6 bases, with 11 bases between the two germline ends. The germline gives CDR1 DFQATT, CDR2 SNEGSKA (reference sequence). CDR3 in amino acids: CSARDEGSSEAFF. CDR3 coding DNA: TGCAGTGCTAGAGATGAGGGGAGCTCTGAAGCTTTCTTT.

This clonotype showed up just a few times. The chain employs TRBV12-3 or TRBV12-4 and TRBJ2-3; 9 bases match TRBD2. The ends lost 0 bases at V and 4 bases at J; junction bases unmatched: 8. The CDR3 consists of 17 residues. The CDR3 sequence: CASSLARMREGSDTQYF. CDR3 in DNA: TGTGCCAGCAGTTTAGCGCGTATGCGGGAGGGCTCAGATACGCAGTATTTT.

The chain has TRBV9 and TRBJ1-6; TRBD1 might be the D (5 bases). Germline values: CDR1 SGDLS, CDR2 YYNGEE. Trimming shortened V by 2 bases and J by 7 bases, and 10 bases separated the two germline ends. CDR3 length equals 14 residues. CDR3: CASSVGTVNSPLHF. CDR3 nucleotide sequence: TGTGCCAGCAGCGTTGGGACGGTAAATTCACCCCTCCACTTT.

This clonotype was observed a few times. The CDR3 region is CASSIQGHEQFF. Written as DNA, the CDR3 is TGCGCCAGCAGCATACAGGGCCATGAGCAGTTCTTC. V gene TRBV5-1 combines with J gene TRBJ2-1, with D possibly TRBD1 on 6 matching bases. With 4 bases removed from V and 8 bases from J, the gap between germline ends came to 10 bases. Looked up from germline, CDR1 is SGHRS and CDR2 is YFSETQ. The CDR3 has 12 residues.

The rearrangement links TRBV19 to TRBJ1-4; D unresolved. Looked up from germline, CDR1 is LNHDA and CDR2 is SQIVND (reference sequence). The CDR3 loop spans 15 amino acids. V lost 2 bases and J 0 bases, leaving 7 bases between the germline ends. CDR3 amino acids: CASSIMTATNEKLFF. CDR3 coding DNA: TGTGCCAGTAGTATAATGACTGCAACTAATGAAAAACTGTTTTTT. Full variable domain (outside the CDR3, taken from reference TRBV19 and TRBJ1-4): DGGITQSPKYLFRKEGQNVTLSCEQNLNHDAMYWYRQDPGQGLRLIYYSQIVNDFQKGDIAEGYSVSREKKESFPLTVTSAQKNPTAFYLCASSIMTATNEKLFFGSGTQLSVL.

On this clonotype itself: This may be a read error: a much more frequent sequence differs by one nucleotide. The rearrangement links TRBV5-1 to TRBJ1-5; D gene uncertain. CDR1 SGHRS and CDR2 YFSETQ come from the germline V gene. The CDR3 is 13 amino acids. For the CDR3, the DNA is TGCGCCAGCGGCTTTCGGCCGGGTCAGCCCCAGCATTTT. Its protein product is CASGFRPGQPQHF.

The sample holds many counts of this clonotype. This chain links TRBV20-1 with TRBJ2-5; TRBD2 matches at 10 bases. Germline CDR1 DFQATT, CDR2 SNEGSKA (reference sequence). The CDR3 sequence is 15 residues long. The junction had 11 bases not matched to a gene; V was cut back by 6 bases and J by 4 bases. The CDR3 loop is CSASSPSGRGETQYF. In nucleotides, the CDR3 is TGCAGTGCGTCGAGTCCTAGCGGGAGAGGAGAGACCCAGTACTTC.

This clonotype was counted a few times. This chain connects TRBV12-3 or TRBV12-4 to TRBJ2-1; the match to TRBD2 covers 8 bases. This CDR3 region has 17 residues. J gave up 4 bases and V 6 bases, and 14 bases lay outside the gene matches. Here the CDR3 reads CASSPYWGVAGYNEQFF. In DNA, the CDR3 is TGTGCCAGCAGCCCCTACTGGGGAGTAGCGGGGTACAATGAGCAGTTCTTC.

This clonotype counts as medium-sized (0.01 to 0.1%). The CDR3 DNA reads TGCGCCAGCAGCCAAGATTTCGGTAATTCACCCCTCCACTTT. Its translation is CASSQDFGNSPLHF. V gene TRBV4-3 combines with J gene TRBJ1-6; D not certain. In germline, CDR1 is LGHNA, CDR2 YSLEER. The germline V and J ends were trimmed by 0 bases and 6 bases, with 6 bases remaining between them. The CDR3 is 14 amino acids.

This clonotype was seen ten or more times. The chain carries TRBV24-1 and TRBJ2-7; TRBD1 might be the D (5 bases). This CDR3 is 16 amino acids long. V lost 2 bases to trimming and J lost 1 base, with 14 bases between them. Germline CDR1 is KGHDR and CDR2 is SFDVKD. This chain's CDR3 is CATSDSRVSGSYEQYF. CDR3 bases: TGTGCCACCAGTGATTCCAGGGTCAGTGGTTCCTACGAGCAGTACTTC.

The gene calls are TRBV11-2 and TRBJ2-1; 8 nucleotides match TRBD2. Germline CDR1 and CDR2: SGHAT and FQNNGV. The junction had 5 bases not matched to a gene; V was cut back by 6 bases and J by 10 bases. The CDR3 has 12 amino acids. The CDR3 reads CASREAGAEQFF. DNA of the CDR3: TGTGCCAGCAGGGAAGCGGGGGCCGAGCAGTTCTTC. Drawing the rest from reference TRBV11-2 and TRBJ2-1, the complete variable domain is EAGVAQSPRYKIIEKRQSVAFWCNPISGHATLYWYQQILGQGPKLLIQFQNNGVVDDSQLPKDRFSAERLKGVDSTLKIQPAKLEDSAVYLCASREAGAEQFFGPGTRLTVL.

The V gene is TRBV10-3, the J gene TRBJ2-7, with D perhaps matching TRBD2 (5 bases). V was cut by 8 bases and J by 0 bases, with 14 bases left in between. The CDR3 has 14 amino acids. The V gene's germline CDR1 is ENHRY and CDR2 SYGVKD. The CDR3 DNA follows: TGTGCCATCGCGGGCCAGTCGAGCTCCTACGAGCAGTACTTC. Protein: CAIAGQSSSYEQYF.

This chain connects TRBV5-5 to TRBJ2-5, with D hard to call. V lost 3 bases and J 4 bases, leaving 19 bases between the germline ends. Germline V CDR1 and CDR2: SGHKS, YYEKEE (reference sequence). The CDR3 extends over 16 amino acids. As DNA, the CDR3 is TGTGCCAGCAGCTCAAGGGCCACCGCTGGCCCAGAGACCCAGTACTTC. This encodes CASSSRATAGPETQYF.

V gene TRBV3-1 combines with J gene TRBJ1-2; D may be TRBD1 (5 bases). The germline V and J ends were trimmed by 4 bases and 6 bases, with 21 bases remaining between them. This CDR3 comprises 16 residues. Germline V gene sequence: CDR1 LGHDT, CDR2 YNNKEL (reference sequence). The CDR3 reads CASSLWDSSPLDGYTF. CDR3 in DNA: TGTGCCAGCAGCCTTTGGGACTCCTCCCCGCTGGATGGCTACACCTTC.

The chain couples TRBV10-3 to TRBJ2-2, with 7 bases aligning to TRBD1. V was pared by 7 bases and J by 1 base, with 0 bases of the junction left unmatched. The CDR3 runs 13 residues. Germline V CDR1 and CDR2: ENHRY, SYGVKD. The CDR3 spells CAITGGNTGELFF. The CDR3 DNA reads TGTGCCATCACAGGGGGGAACACCGGGGAGCTGTTTTTT.

V and J are TRBV29-1 and TRBJ2-5; TRBD2 matches 11 bases. The CDR3 runs to 13 residues. J gave up 5 bases and V 5 bases, and 4 bases lay outside the gene matches. Germline CDR1 is SQVTM and CDR2 is ANQGSEA. The CDR3 bases are TGCAGCGTTTCTAGCGGGGGGAAGGAGACCCAGTACTTC. Encoded protein: CSVSSGGKETQYF.